Sequencing of this TCR beta chain was carried out in a study of cytomegalovirus exposure and HLA in healthy donors. Primers: 60 Vbeta forward and 13 Jbeta reverse. Generated by immunoSEQ multiplex PCR, the TCRdb table keeps only in-frame clones and is missing some. The sample carries over 100,000 clones, 73% recorded once. Germline CDR1 reads SEHNR; CDR2 reads FQNEAQ (reference sequence). The CDR3 runs to 13 residues. V lost 5 bases to trimming and J lost 3 bases; unmatched junction nucleotides: 3. This chain uses TRBV7-9 with TRBJ1-1, with 7 bases fitting TRBD1. Sequencing was carried out using PBMCs. The receptor's source is a woman aged 25 to 39 in good health and CMV-seronegative. The CDR3 is CASSPRGHTEAFF. The CDR3 nucleotides read TGTGCCAGCAGCCCGAGGGGGCACACTGAAGCTTTCTTT.